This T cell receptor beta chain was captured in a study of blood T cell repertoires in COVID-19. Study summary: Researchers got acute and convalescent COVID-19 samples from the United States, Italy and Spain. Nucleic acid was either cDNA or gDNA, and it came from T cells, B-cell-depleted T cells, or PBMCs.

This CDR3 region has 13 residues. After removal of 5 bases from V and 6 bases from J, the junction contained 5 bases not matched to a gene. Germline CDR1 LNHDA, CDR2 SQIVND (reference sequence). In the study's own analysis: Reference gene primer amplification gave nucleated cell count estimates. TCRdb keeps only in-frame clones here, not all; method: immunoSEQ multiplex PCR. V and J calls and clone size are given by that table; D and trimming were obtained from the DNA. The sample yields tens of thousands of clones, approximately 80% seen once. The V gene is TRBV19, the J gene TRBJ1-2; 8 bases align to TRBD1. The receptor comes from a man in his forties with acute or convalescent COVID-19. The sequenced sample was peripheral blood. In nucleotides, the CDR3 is TGTGCCAGTAGTTTCACAGGGGGGGATGGCTACACCTTC. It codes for CASSFTGGDGYTF.